This T cell receptor beta chain derives from a study of patients and donors after allogeneic stem cell transplantation. One entry per CDR3 protein results from TCRdb running MiXCR on the RT-PCR reads. Of 110,000 or so distinct CDR3 sequences listed, approximately 35% are singletons. Germline CDR1 KGHSH, CDR2 LQKENI. CDR3 length equals 16 residues. Trimming removed 0 bases from V and 1 base from J; junction bases left unmatched: 1. Source material: blood, either unsorted or a sorted T cell fraction (not recorded which). The TCR sequence derives from a human donor who was either an allogeneic HSCT recipient or a stem cell or donor lymphocyte infusion donor (not recorded which). It is not recorded whose cells these are; they may come from a transplant donor. The chain uses TRBV18 and TRBJ2-1, with 9 positions matching TRBD2. CDR3 amino acids: CASSPPLAGSYNEQFF. The CDR3 nucleotides read TGTGCCAGCTCACCACCCCTAGCGGGGTCCTACAATGAGCAGTTCTTC.